This T cell receptor (beta chain) stems from a study of cytomegalovirus exposure and HLA in healthy donors. Study outcomes and limitations: Reported findings show TCR beta sequences accurately forecast HLA-A and HLA-B alleles in most subjects.

Germline CDR1 reads LNHNV; CDR2 reads YYDKDF (reference sequence). The CDR3 has 15 residues. Trimming cost V 5 bases and J 4 bases, with 17 bases left between them. Turning to this clone: Its antigen is not known.

The PCR was carried out with 60 Vbeta primers and 13 Jbeta primers. Here immunoSEQ multiplex PCR was the method, and the copy in TCRdb shows in-frame clones only, minus some. This table holds 95,000 to 150,000 clones, about 75% found once. Sequenced input: PBMCs. This receptor was obtained from a woman in her 40s in good health and CMV-seropositive. The chain combines TRBV15 with TRBJ1-2; TRBD1 might be the D (6 bases). CDR3 protein: CATSLEQGNSYGYTF. In DNA form, the CDR3 reads TGTGCCACCAGCCTAGAGCAGGGGAATAGCTATGGCTACACCTTC.